This TCR beta chain was sequenced during a study of kidney transplant recipient with SARS-CoV-2 infection (dated by TCRdb to about 2021). According to the germline V gene, CDR1 reads SNHLY and CDR2 reads FYNNEI. The CDR3, from cysteine to phenylalanine, totals 16 residues. Only CDR3 DNA is held: 48 bases, read in frame from base 1. At the junction V is shortened by 2 bases and J by 0 bases, with 8 bases in between. The sample's time point label, decoded: pre-pandemic baseline sample and day 111 after first positive SARS-CoV-2 test. In its sample, this clonotype was seen many times. Its antigen specificity is not known. Base qualities are not at hand, and no much larger clone is one base apart. The instrument given in TCRdb is Illumina MiSeq. The peripheral T cell repertoire was profiled for human TCRbeta genes. The paper's processing steps were these. Beta-binomial modelling was used to test for differences in clonotype abundance while accounting for variability over time. Clonotypes that had expanded were screened against the ImmuneCODE reference database of SARS-CoV-2-associated TCRs and mapped onto regions of the viral genome. Additional repertoire analyses were carried out for TRBV gene usage, CDR3 length, CDR3 amino acid overlap between time points, clonotype abundance distributions and Jaccard similarity. TCRdb trimmed the raw reads at Q25, called clones with MiXCR and kept productive beta chains. Rows merge per CDR3 protein into single entries with the most common DNA and genes. These V and J calls rely on TCRdb rather than the paper's analysis. The sample yields some 220,000 distinct CDR3 sequences; 29% were counted once. The ten top clones hold roughly 7% of the sample.

This TCR was recovered from a male patient aged 30 to 39 who had COVID-19 and was a kidney transplant recipient. Some T cells present after a transplant may be cells of the graft donor. Recombination joined TRBV2 with TRBJ1-6; the D gene is perhaps TRBD1, from 5 matching bases. The material sequenced was a blood sample, taken at baseline and between days 110 and 120 from a kidney transplant recipient. The DNA sequence is as follows: TGTGCCAGCAGTGAATCAGGGAGCTCCTATAATTCACCCCTCCACTTT. Its amino acids are CASSESGSSYNSPLHF.